One and the same sample provided the 13 T cell receptor beta chains below, sequenced in a study of spatial heterogeneity in lung cancer. TCRdb re-analysed the 5' RACE reads in MiXCR, keeping a single row per CDR3 protein. The data hold about 85,000 distinct CDR3 sequences, with roughly a fifth observed a single time. Regarding time point: sample taken at primary tumor resection. Tumor, nontumor lung or frozen PBMC supplied whole RNA, sequenced without sorting. The starting material was PBMCs, obtained at surgery. The source is a male donor with early-stage non-small cell lung cancer.

This chain links TRBV7-9 with TRBJ2-3, with D perhaps given as TRBD1 or TRBD2 (5 bases each). This CDR3 spans 12 amino acids. Germline CDR1 and CDR2: SEHNR and FQNEAQ (reference sequence). The germline V and J ends were trimmed by 5 bases and 4 bases, with 7 bases remaining between them. The CDR3 reads CASSRDADTQYF. The CDR3 DNA sequence: TGTGCCAGCAGCCGGGACGCAGATACGCAGTATTTT.

In this sample, this clonotype turned up a few times. The genes are TRBV12-3 or TRBV12-4 and TRBJ2-3, with D possibly being TRBD2 (5 bases). V lost 2 bases and J 2 bases, leaving 14 bases between the germline ends. CDR3 length equals 16 residues. The CDR3 DNA reads TGTGCCAGCAGTTTACGGCTAGCCGCATTCACAGATACGCAGTATTTT. Amino acid sequence: CASSLRLAAFTDTQYF.

The chain links TRBV28 to TRBJ2-1; D is perhaps TRBD1 (6 bases). This CDR3 is 14 amino acids long. CDR1 MDHEN and CDR2 SYDVKM come from the germline V gene. Trimming cost V 8 bases and J 4 bases, with 15 bases left between them. CDR3 DNA: TGTGCCAGCTGTCGGGACACTATATACAATGAGCAGTTCTTC. Protein product: CASCRDTIYNEQFF.

This clonotype was recorded a few times. Written as DNA, the CDR3 is TGTGCCAGCAGTTTCGGGGCATCCTATGGCTACACCTTC. Protein sequence: CASSFGASYGYTF. The rearrangement joins TRBV28 to TRBJ1-2; D is possibly TRBD1 (5 bases). The V end lost 3 bases, the J end lost 4 bases, and 9 bases lay between the germline ends. The length of the CDR3 is 13 residues. Germline assignment: CDR1 MDHEN and CDR2 SYDVKM.

This clonotype was counted ten times or more. J is TRBJ2-6 and V is TRBV5-1; 7 bases line up with TRBD2. The germline V gene encodes CDR1 SGHRS and CDR2 YFSETQ. CDR3 length: 18 amino acids. Unmatched junction bases numbered 8, after V lost 0 bases and J lost 2 bases. The CDR3 nucleotides are TGCGCCAGCAGCTTGGCCGCGGGAGACCTAGCTGGGGCCAACGTCCTGACTTTC. It encodes CASSLAAGDLAGANVLTF.

The CDR3 nucleotides are TGTGCCAGCAGCGGATACCAAGAGACCCAGTACTTC. This gives the protein CASSGYQETQYF. The gene calls are TRBV7-2 and TRBJ2-5, with unresolved D. CDR3 size: 12 residues. Trimming cost V 5 bases and J 0 bases, with 4 bases left between them. CDR1 is SGHTA and CDR2 is FQGNSA in the germline V gene.

This clonotype came up a few times. J is TRBJ1-5 and V is TRBV27; TRBD1 might be the D (6 bases). Germline V gene sequence: CDR1 MNHEY, CDR2 SMNVEV (reference sequence). Between the trimmed V and J ends, which lost 6 bases and 2 bases, there was a span of 14 bases. CDR3 length: 15 residues. CDR3 nucleotides: TGTGCCAGCAGACCAGGGGTTGTAGGCAATCAGCCCCAGCATTTT. Its translation: CASRPGVVGNQPQHF.

Only a few counts were recorded for this clonotype. The chain recombines TRBV28 with TRBJ2-6; 10 nucleotides agree with TRBD2. Germline trimming cut 5 bases from V and 5 bases from J; bases unmatched to any gene: 9. CDR1 and CDR2 (germline): MDHEN, SYDVKM. This CDR3 has 17 residues. The DNA for the CDR3 is TGTGCCAGCAGTCCGCCTAGCGGGAGCTATTGGGCCAACGTCCTGACTTTC. Protein sequence: CASSPPSGSYWANVLTF.

The chain carries TRBV9 and TRBJ2-7; possibly TRBD2 for D (5 bases). CDR1 SGDLS and CDR2 YYNGEE come from the germline V gene. The CDR3 spans 13 residues. Trimming stripped 4 bases from V and 2 bases from J, with 10 bases between. CDR3 sequence: CASSPSGTYEQYF. CDR3 in DNA: TGTGCCAGCAGCCCCAGCGGTACCTACGAGCAGTACTTC.

This clonotype was seen ten or more times. This rearrangement joins TRBV28 to TRBJ2-7; TRBD2 aligns across 9 bases. V lost 6 bases, J lost 5 bases, and 11 bases stayed unmatched. Germline V lookup: CDR1 MDHEN, CDR2 SYDVKM. The length of the CDR3 is 15 residues. Here the CDR3 DNA reads TGTGCCAGCAGCTGGGGTAGCGGGAGACGGGACGAGCAGTACTTC. It is translated as CASSWGSGRRDEQYF.

This CDR3 reads CASSSTPGTQETQYF. The CDR3, as DNA: TGTGCCAGCAGCTCAACACCCGGGACCCAAGAGACCCAGTACTTC. V gene TRBV7-3 combines with J gene TRBJ2-5, with D possibly being TRBD1 or TRBD2 (5 bases each). Germline V gene data show CDR1 as SGHTA and CDR2 as FQGTGA. Between the trimmed V and J ends, which lost 4 bases and 1 base, there was a span of 13 bases. The CDR3 has 15 amino acids.

This clonotype was picked up a small number of times. The J gene is TRBJ1-4, the V gene TRBV7-9, with TRBD1 matching 9 bases. J lost 3 bases, V lost 4 bases, and 12 bases had no gene match. The CDR3 consists of 18 residues. The germline V gene encodes CDR1 SEHNR and CDR2 FQNEAQ (reference sequence). CDR3 sequence (DNA): TGTGCCAGCAGCTCGACACGGGACAGGGACGGGGCTAATGAAAAACTGTTTTTT. This encodes CASSSTRDRDGANEKLFF.

This clonotype was seen at least ten times. This chain links TRBV24-1 with TRBJ2-2; 8 nucleotides match TRBD1. Trimming cost V 6 bases and J 2 bases; bases outside gene matches: 7. This CDR3 is 16 amino acids long. The V gene's germline CDR1 is KGHDR and CDR2 SFDVKD. CDR3 sequence: CATSPWGQANTGELFF. The CDR3 DNA follows: TGTGCCACCAGTCCATGGGGACAGGCAAACACCGGGGAGCTGTTTTTT.